The 24 T cell receptor beta chains below all came from one sample that was sequenced in a study of blood T cell repertoires in COVID-19. Data came from immunoSEQ multiplex PCR; TCRdb stores just in-frame clones and leaves some out. This table has roughly 200,000 clones, approximately 81% appearing once. The sequenced material came from peripheral blood. These receptors originate from a woman of 80 years or more with active or convalescent COVID-19.

This clone was observed a single time. The chain joins TRBV5-6 to TRBJ1-3; D might be TRBD1 (6 bases). Germline V gives CDR1 SGHDT, CDR2 YYEEEE. The ends were cut back, 4 bases at V and 2 bases at J, with 13 bases in the middle. The length of the CDR3 is 15 residues. As DNA, the CDR3 is TGTGCCAGCAGCCTTGACAGGTTACCTGGAAACACCATATATTTT. Translating it yields CASSLDRLPGNTIYF.

The chain joins TRBV7-2 to TRBJ1-3; TRBD1 agrees at 8 bases. V was clipped by 0 bases and J by 7 bases; unmatched bases: 5. Per the germline V gene, CDR1 is SGHTA and CDR2 is FQGNSA. The CDR3 is made up of 15 amino acids. CDR3 residues: CASSLAAGGGNTIYF. DNA of the CDR3: TGTGCCAGCAGCTTAGCGGCAGGGGGCGGGAACACCATATATTTT.

The genes are TRBV5-1 and TRBJ1-2; D remains ambiguous. The germline V gene has CDR1 SGHRS and CDR2 YFSETQ. The CDR3 runs to 18 residues. V lost 2 bases to trimming and J lost 4 bases, with 24 bases between them. The chain's CDR3 is CASSLVGRTSDFGYGYTF. CDR3 coding DNA: TGCGCCAGCAGCTTAGTGGGCAGAACATCCGATTTCGGCTATGGCTACACCTTC.

This chain connects TRBV29-1 to TRBJ1-2; D not resolved. V was clipped by 2 bases and J by 4 bases, with 11 bases between them. The germline CDR1 and CDR2 sequences are SQVTM and ANQGSEA. This CDR3 contains 13 residues. The CDR3 coding sequence is TGCAGCGTTGAATTGGGCCAAGGCTATGGCTACACCTTC. Translation: CSVELGQGYGYTF.

The rearrangement uses TRBV10-3 and TRBJ1-2; D perhaps matches TRBD1 (6 bases). This CDR3 comprises 14 residues. Trimming removed 3 bases at V and 2 bases at J, with 10 bases between. CDR1 and CDR2 from the germline V gene are ENHRY and SYGVKD. CDR3 sequence reads: CAISDPGTNYGYTF. CDR3 nucleotides: TGTGCCATCAGTGACCCCGGGACAAACTATGGCTACACCTTC.

J is TRBJ2-1 and V is TRBV27; TRBD1 might be the D (6 bases). Germline V lookup: CDR1 MNHEY, CDR2 SMNVEV (reference sequence). The germline V and J ends were trimmed by 2 bases and 3 bases, with 8 bases remaining between them. This CDR3 is built from 14 residues. CDR3 nucleotides: TGTGCCAGCAGTTTAAGGGGGTTCTACAATGAGCAGTTCTTC. This encodes CASSLRGFYNEQFF.

Worth noting for this clone: Other DNA sequences within the sample encode an identical CDR3. This chain uses TRBV28 with TRBJ2-3; D gene unclear. Deletions cut 5 bases from V and 3 bases from J, with 6 bases between. The CDR3 runs to 12 residues. From germline, CDR1 is MDHEN and CDR2 SYDVKM. The CDR3 sequence: CASSLRTDTQYF. The CDR3 DNA is TGTGCCAGCAGTCTTCGGACAGATACGCAGTATTTT.

The chain is built from TRBV6-2 or TRBV6-3 and TRBJ2-7; 9 positions agree with TRBD1. The J segment lost 1 base and the V segment lost 4 bases, leaving 5 bases of the junction unmatched. Germline loops: CDR1 MNHEY, CDR2 SVGEGT. The CDR3 runs 15 residues. The CDR3 region is CASSSTGGKSYEQYF. The CDR3 DNA follows: TGTGCCAGCAGTTCTACAGGGGGCAAATCCTACGAGCAGTACTTC.

J is TRBJ2-4 and V is TRBV10-1, with 13 bases aligning to TRBD2. The CDR3 spans 18 residues. Trimming took 1 base from V and 1 from J; bases not matched to a gene: 4. Germline values: CDR1 WNHNN, CDR2 SYGVQD (reference sequence). CDR3 DNA sequence: TGCGCCAGCAGTGAGTATCCACTAGCGGGAGGGGCCAAAAACATTCAGTACTTC. Its translation is CASSEYPLAGGAKNIQYF.

The chain is built from TRBV28 and TRBJ2-7, with D unclear. The CDR3 length is 13 residues. V was shortened by 3 bases and J by 0 bases, with 6 bases between the two germline ends. CDR1 is MDHEN, CDR2 SYDVKM, per germline. CDR3 DNA sequence: TGTGCCAGCAGTTTTCAGGACTCCTACGAGCAGTACTTC. This sequence encodes CASSFQDSYEQYF.

The CDR3 spells CASGQDSPNSPLHF. The CDR3 DNA reads TGTGCTAGTGGTCAAGACAGCCCTAATTCACCCCTCCACTTT. The chain carries TRBV12-5 and TRBJ1-6; possibly TRBD1 for D (5 bases). The germline V gene has CDR1 LGHNT and CDR2 FRNRAP. Trimming shortened V by 5 bases and J by 6 bases, and 11 bases separated the two germline ends. The CDR3 runs 14 residues.

The chain combines TRBV4-2 with TRBJ2-5; D might be TRBD1 (7 bases). CDR3 length: 16 residues. V was pared by 1 base and J by 5 bases, with 17 bases between. CDR1 and CDR2 (germline): LGHNA, YNFKEQ. The CDR3 loop is CASSQGAGGGAETQYF. Here the CDR3 DNA reads TGTGCCAGCAGCCAAGGGGCCGGAGGGGGCGCTGAGACCCAGTACTTC.

This chain joins TRBV27 and TRBJ1-1; D perhaps matches TRBD1 (5 bases). The CDR3 covers 13 residues. Trimming cost V 6 bases and J 10 bases, with 18 bases left between them. The germline V gene has CDR1 MNHEY and CDR2 SMNVEV (reference sequence). CDR3 protein: CASSFGRGRGAFF. The CDR3 DNA reads as TGTGCCAGCAGCTTCGGGAGGGGCCGGGGAGCTTTCTTT.

The chain uses TRBV5-1 and TRBJ2-5, with a weak D call TRBD2 (7 bases). This CDR3 has 17 residues. Trimming shortened V by 1 base and J by 1 base, and 17 bases separated the two germline ends. Germline-derived CDR1 and CDR2 are SGHRS and YFSETQ. CDR3 region: CASSLILGGGSQETQYF. CDR3 nucleotide sequence: TGCGCCAGCAGCTTGATTCTAGGGGGGGGGTCCCAAGAGACCCAGTACTTC.

The chain carries TRBV3-1 (or the pseudogene TRBV3-2) and TRBJ1-2, with TRBD1 identical over 8 bases. CDR1 and CDR2 (germline): LGHDT, YNNKEL (reference sequence). This CDR3 has 14 residues. Trimming took 5 bases from V and 6 from J; bases not matched to a gene: 8. CDR3 protein: CASSWTGWTDGYTF. Written as DNA, the CDR3 is TGTGCCAGCAGCTGGACAGGGTGGACTGATGGCTACACCTTC.

The chain uses TRBV18 and TRBJ1-1; weak D call: TRBD1 (5 bases). The CDR3 has 15 residues. The germline gives CDR1 KGHSH, CDR2 LQKENI. The V end was cut by 1 base, the J end by 5 bases, with 14 bases between. The CDR3: CASSPLGGARTEAFF. The CDR3 region has the DNA TGTGCCAGCTCACCACTGGGAGGGGCCAGGACTGAAGCTTTCTTT.

This CDR3 is CASSPGWGGVGQPQHF. The CDR3, as DNA: TGCGCCAGCAGCCCCGGGTGGGGGGGTGTAGGTCAGCCCCAGCATTTT. The chain is built from TRBV5-1 and TRBJ1-5; D perhaps matches TRBD1 (5 bases). Per the germline V gene, CDR1 is SGHRS and CDR2 is YFSETQ. V lost 4 bases, J lost 6 bases, and 20 bases lay in between. The CDR3 is 16 residues long.

The DNA of the CDR3 is TGTGCCAGCCAGCAGGGGCGGTACAATGAGCAGTTCTTC. Its protein product is CASQQGRYNEQFF. The rearrangement joins TRBV7-9 to TRBJ2-1; D is perhaps TRBD1 (6 bases). Between the trimmed V and J ends, which lost 8 bases and 4 bases, there was a span of 12 bases. The V gene's germline CDR1 is SEHNR and CDR2 FQNEAQ (reference sequence). This CDR3 contains 13 residues.

This clone has more than one count but fewer than ten. The V call is TRBV7-3, the J call TRBJ2-1, with 7 positions matching TRBD2. The CDR3 has 15 amino acids. Trimming removed 1 base from V and 9 bases from J; junction bases left unmatched: 9. Germline V gene sequence: CDR1 SGHTA, CDR2 FQGTGA. The CDR3, as DNA: TGTGCCAGCAGCTTAAGGGGCGCGGGAGAGGTTGAGCAGTTCTTC. Its protein product is CASSLRGAGEVEQFF.

V usage is TRBV4-3 and J usage is TRBJ2-3; D possibly corresponds to TRBD1 (6 bases). The germline V and J ends were trimmed by 1 base and 6 bases, with 11 bases remaining between them. This CDR3 comprises 14 residues. Germline V gene lookup returns CDR1 LGHNA and CDR2 YSLEER. As DNA, the CDR3 is TGCGCCAGCAGCCAAGGCCCAGGGGTCGATACGCAGTATTTT. Translating gives CASSQGPGVDTQYF.

The CDR3 nucleotides read TGTGCCAGCAGCCCCCAGGGGTTGCAAACTAATGAAAAACTGTTTTTT. It encodes CASSPQGLQTNEKLFF. The chain uses TRBV7-2 and TRBJ1-4; maybe TRBD1 (6 bases). The CDR3 contains 16 residues. Germline loops: CDR1 SGHTA, CDR2 FQGNSA. The ends were cut back, 5 bases at V and 1 base at J, with 14 bases in the middle.

The CDR3, as DNA: TGTGCCAGCACCCCTAGCGGGGGTGAGACCCAGTACTTC. It encodes CASTPSGGETQYF. The V call is TRBV6-5, the J call TRBJ2-5, with TRBD2 matching 10 bases. CDR3 length: 13 amino acids. V lost 7 bases to trimming and J lost 5 bases; unmatched junction nucleotides: 4. CDR1 is MNHEY and CDR2 is SVGAGI in the germline V gene.

The genes are TRBV19 and TRBJ1-1; maybe TRBD1 (5 bases). The germline V gene has CDR1 LNHDA and CDR2 SQIVND (reference sequence). The CDR3 runs to 17 residues. V was shortened by 3 bases and J by 0 bases, with 17 bases between the two germline ends. CDR3 nucleotides: TGTGCCAGTAGTATTCGGGGGTATTTAGGTTTGAACACTGAAGCTTTCTTT. It encodes CASSIRGYLGLNTEAFF.

The J gene is TRBJ1-6, the V gene TRBV6-2 or TRBV6-3; D is unclear. The germline V gene has CDR1 MNHEY and CDR2 SVGEGT. Trimming took off 5 bases at V and 12 bases at J, with 11 bases between the two ends. CDR3 length equals 12 residues. CDR3 sequence (DNA): TGTGCCAGCAGTCCGGGTCCTCGACCCCTCCACTTT. Protein sequence: CASSPGPRPLHF.